This TCR beta chain is from a study of T cell repertoires in cytomegalovirus infection. Looking at the study overall: It was the public TCR beta signatures that indicated both CMV infection and matching HLA type.

As regards this clonotype: Antigen unknown.

Each CDR3 protein gets one entry after TCRdb re-called the reads with MiXCR. The repertoire includes 400,000 to 600,000 distinct CDR3 sequences, roughly 42% of them detected once, and 43% sits in the top ten. The CDR3 is 15 residues long. Germline V gene sequence: CDR1 SEHNR, CDR2 FQNEAQ (reference sequence). The ends were cut back, 3 bases at V and 8 bases at J, with 17 bases in the middle. The gene calls are TRBV7-9 and TRBJ2-1; D possibly corresponds to TRBD2 (5 bases). The TCR comes from a human donor in good health (CMV status not recorded). Some clones in this sample may be carry-over from other donors' samples. Material: cultured PBMCs, obtained from culture after CMV antigen stimulation. The CDR3 coding sequence is TGTGCCAGCAGCTTGGCCTCCGTCGGGGTTGATGAGCAGTTCTTC. This sequence encodes CASSLASVGVDEQFF.